The source of this T cell receptor beta chain is a study of neurological immune-mediated disorders (dated by TCRdb to about 2019). General notes on the study: Using UMI-based sequencing, the study compared peripheral blood TCR-beta repertoires from patients with HTLV-I-associated myelopathy (HAM/TSP), patients with multiple sclerosis, and healthy controls. Alongside PBMC samples, the set of 106 TCR-beta libraries contained longitudinal samples, technical triplicates, and paired CD4+ and CD8+ T-cell subsets that had been sorted. The cohort comprised 68 subjects: roughly 15 HAM/TSP patients, around 34 multiple sclerosis patients and 20 or so healthy controls.

Remarks on this clonotype: The target of this receptor is not known. Since a much larger clone is just one base distant, this may be a read error. As the CDR3 is not closed by the conserved phenylalanine or tryptophan, this likely results from a read error.

For sorted-subset TCR libraries, 1 million sorted CD4+ or CD8+ T cells were used. PBMCs were separated from peripheral blood using Ficoll-Hypaque density gradient centrifugation and then cryopreserved in liquid nitrogen. Paired sorted CD4+ and CD8+ subsets came from healthy controls, HAM/TSP patients and MS patients. Overall results and qualifications from the work: TCR clonal expansion was greatest in HAM/TSP patients and smallest in MS patients, who ranked below even healthy controls. No identical CDR3 amino acid sequences were shared among expanded clones across subjects, suggesting private TCR-beta repertoires in all groups.

To synthesize cDNA, template-switch 5'RACE was performed with a primer carrying a 10-nucleotide random unique molecular identifier so that each TCR transcript was tagged. Every sequencing run covered 15-18 subjects and yielded more than 180 million TCR-beta sequences. The RNeasy kit was used for extraction of total RNA. The KAPA Real-time Library Amplification kit was used to amplify TCR-beta VDJ regions with primers targeting the TCR constant region and the 5'RACE anchor. Sample indexes and Illumina adaptors were added in a first PCR, and a second PCR then increased library yield. After Ampure bead purification, the TCR product of roughly 650 bp was size-selected on a 2% E-gel SizeSelection system. Before pooling, library quality was assessed on a Bioanalyzer, concentration was determined with Qubit, and library quantification was performed with the Kapa Library Quantification kit. An Illumina HiSeq 2500 was used to sequence the libraries paired-end at 2 x 150 bp. To increase sequence diversity, roughly 24-32% phiX was spiked into each library pool. In the paper's pipeline: The UMI-based MiGEC pipeline processed quality-filtered reads and removed over 80% of raw TCR sequences during error correction. VDJ genes were aligned to IMGT germline references, and each clonotype was defined by a unique CDR3 amino acid sequence together with V-J genes. Clonal expansion, Shannon diversity, and CDR3 relatedness (CalcPairwiseDistances, ClusterSamples) were evaluated with VDJtools, and phylogenetic trees were built with CLCbio workbench. Using coefficient-of-variation modelling across technical triplicates, the study counted a clone as expanded if it had at least 8 unique UMIs. The public reads were reprocessed in TCRdb via fastp at Q25 and MiXCR, keeping in-frame beta chains. Rows with a matching CDR3 protein are joined into one entry that keeps the most common DNA and genes. The V and J calls here are based on TCRdb, not the publication. Here the sample has 14,000 or so distinct CDR3 sequences; less than 15% occur a single time. The top ten clonotypes cover about 40% of the sample.

Sample: CD8+ T cells from blood. The receptor was derived from a female donor with HTLV-1-associated myelopathy (HAM/TSP).

The CDR3 region: CASRTGRESSTDTQYL. The DNA sequence is given as TGTGCCAGCAGAACCGGACGGGAAAGTAGCACAGATACGCAGTATCTT. Here the chain combines TRBV4-2 and TRBJ2-3; TRBD2 is possibly the D segment (5 matching bases). The germline V gene yields LGHNA for CDR1 and YNFKEQ for CDR2. Termini included, the CDR3 measures 16 amino acids. Here the CDR3 DNA is all that survives: 48 bases in frame from base 1. V and J lose 6 bases and 0 bases, and a span of 16 bases separates them.